This TCR beta chain was observed in a study of blood T cell repertoires in COVID-19. About the study: Whether acute or convalescent, the COVID-19 samples came from the United States, Italy and Spain. From T cells, B-cell-depleted T cells, or PBMCs came the material, which was cDNA or gDNA.

V lost 2 bases and J 4 bases, leaving 14 bases between the germline ends. The CDR3 sequence is 15 residues long. CDR1 is SGHTA, CDR2 FQGNSA, per germline. Repertoires were generated with immunoSEQ multiplex PCR, while TCRdb's copy carries only in-frame clones and drops some. The sample has about 150,000 clones, about 86% seen once. This chain joins TRBV7-2 and TRBJ1-1; the D is unclear. This TCR was recovered from a woman in her fifties or sixties with acute or convalescent COVID-19. The sequenced sample consisted of peripheral blood. The CDR3 DNA is TGTGCCAGCAGCTTACCCGGGATTCCTATCACTGAAGCTTTCTTT. As protein: CASSLPGIPITEAFF.